The source of this T cell receptor (beta chain) is a study of blood T cell repertoires in COVID-19. Study-level background: The United States, Italy and Spain provided the acute and convalescent COVID-19 samples. T cells, B-cell-depleted T cells, or PBMCs provided the cDNA or gDNA that served as material.

Sequenced by immunoSEQ multiplex PCR; TCRdb stores in-frame clones only, minus some. This table holds 270,000 or so clones, approximately 82% found once. The CDR3 covers 14 residues. Trimming left V 2 bases short and J 2 bases short, with 9 bases between. Germline V gene sequence: CDR1 SGHTA, CDR2 FQGNSA. The TCR sequence derives from a woman between 18 and 29 years old with acute or convalescent COVID-19. J is TRBJ2-5 and V is TRBV7-2, with D unclear. Sequencing used peripheral blood. In nucleotides, the CDR3 is TGTGCCAGCAGCTTACCCACACAACAAGAGACCCAGTACTTC. Protein product: CASSLPTQQETQYF.